These 2 T cell receptor beta chains were sequenced from one sample in a study of human T cells and chemical hapten exposure. This sample's time point: pre-sensitization, week 0. As to treatment: therapeutic diphenylcyclopropenone sensitization with weekly scalp DPC. From the RACE reads, TCRdb called clonotypes with MiXCR, one entry per CDR3 protein. The profile shows 52,000 or so distinct CDR3 sequences, roughly a tenth of them singletons. Sequenced here: whole blood, sampled in connection with sensitization to the hapten diphenylcyclopropenone (DPC). The source is a man aged 35 to 55 with alopecia areata. Some clones in this sample may be carry-over from other donors' samples.

This clonotype was seen a handful of times. The chain employs TRBV7-8 and TRBJ2-5; D might be TRBD1 (5 bases). CDR1 is SGHVS and CDR2 is FQNEAQ in the germline V gene. V dropped 2 bases and J dropped 4 bases, with 14 bases sitting between them. This CDR3 comprises 15 residues. CDR3 sequence: CASSLTPAQGETQYF. CDR3 coding DNA: TGTGCCAGCAGCTTAACCCCAGCCCAGGGAGAGACCCAGTACTTC.

This clonotype was observed at least ten times. The V call is TRBV27, the J call TRBJ2-7, with a weak D call TRBD2 (7 bases). The CDR3 covers 15 residues. V lost 6 bases to trimming and J lost 5 bases, with 20 bases between them. CDR1 and CDR2 from the germline V gene are MNHEY and SMNVEV (reference sequence). Here the CDR3 DNA reads TGTGCCAGCAGGAGGGGGGGCAGGGACCCCCACGAGCAGTACTTC. Its translation is CASRRGGRDPHEQYF.